These T cell receptor beta chains were read from a single sample in a study of identical twins. MiXCR, run by TCRdb on the 5' RACE reads, gives a single entry per CDR3 protein. The sample lists under 500,000 distinct CDR3 sequences; roughly an eighth were seen once. This sample also belongs to another study, concerning yellow fever vaccine responses in identical twins.

The source material was CD4+ T cells sorted from blood. These receptors all come from a woman aged 18-29 years in good health. CDR3s include the opening cysteine and the closing phenylalanine or tryptophan. The order of the fields is V gene, D gene, clone size, J gene, CDR3 DNA, CDR3 protein. D genes are given only for firm matches. Not every row has a clone size; where given, it reads once, few, many or a size class.

>TRBV30|TRBD2|once|TRBJ2-5
TGTGCCTGGACCGACGGGGGGGGAGAGACCCAGTACTTC
CAWTDGGGETQYF
>TRBV5-1|.|few|TRBJ2-3
TGCGCCAGCAGCTTAAGAGTGGCCCTCGGGGGTACTAGCACAGATACGCAGTATTTT
CASSLRVALGGTSTDTQYF
>TRBV6-5|TRBD2|.|TRBJ2-1
TGTGCCAGCAGTTACGCACATCCGGGTGCTAGCGGGTACAATGAGCAGTTCTTC
CASSYAHPGASGYNEQFF
>TRBV7-2|.|few|TRBJ2-6
TGTGCCAGCAGCTTAGTTTCCGGTCTGGGGGGGGCCAACGTCCTGACTTTC
CASSLVSGLGGANVLTF
>TRBV20-1|.|few|TRBJ1-1
TGCAGTGCTAGAGAGATCCAGGGTAGGACTGAAGCTTTCTTT
CSAREIQGRTEAFF
>TRBV29-1|.|many|TRBJ1-1
TGCAGCGTTGTATCCCAGGAAAACACTGAAGCTTTCTTT
CSVVSQENTEAFF
>TRBV6-5|TRBD1|many|TRBJ1-1
TGTGCCAGCAGTTACGGGGGACAGGGTAGGCTCATGAACACTGAAGCTTTCTTT
CASSYGGQGRLMNTEAFF
>TRBV6-5|TRBD1|.|TRBJ1-6
TGTGCCAGCAGTTCGACAGGGGTTGGTAATTCACCCCTCCACTTT
CASSSTGVGNSPLHF
>TRBV6-5|.|many|TRBJ2-1
TGTGCCAGCAGTTACAGGCAGGTCTACAATGAGCAGTTCTTC
CASSYRQVYNEQFF
>TRBV29-1|.|.|TRBJ2-5
TGCAGCGTTGAATCCGGGAGAGACGAGACCCAGTACTTC
CSVESGRDETQYF
>TRBV20-1|.|.|TRBJ2-2
TGCAGTGCGCGAGTCGGGGGCGCCGCGTTGACCGGGGAGCTGTTTTTT
CSARVGGAALTGELFF
>TRBV7-2|.|few|TRBJ2-5
TGTGCCAGCAGCTTAGGTGGCAGGGCAGAAGAGACCCAGTACTTC
CASSLGGRAEETQYF
>TRBV20-1|.|many|TRBJ1-1
TGCAGTGCTAGAAAGGCTTTCTTT
CSARKAFF
>TRBV5-1|TRBD2|.|TRBJ2-2
TGCGCCAGCAGCCCGACTAGCGGGAAGGCCGGGGAGCTGTTTTTT
CASSPTSGKAGELFF
>TRBV29-1|TRBD2|many|TRBJ2-2
TGCAGCGTCTTAGCGGGAGGGCCCAACACCGGGGAGCTGTTTTTT
CSVLAGGPNTGELFF
>TRBV11-2|.|few|TRBJ2-2
TGTGCCAGCAGCTTAGATAAGAACGGCAGATCGAACACCGGGGAGCTGTTTTTT
CASSLDKNGRSNTGELFF
>TRBV9|.|many|TRBJ2-7
TGTGCCAGCAGCGTTAGCGGTACGTCGTTCTACGAGCAGTACTTC
CASSVSGTSFYEQYF
>TRBV7-8|TRBD1|few|TRBJ2-7
TGTGCCAGCAGCTTAAGGGGAGACAGGGGAATCCACGAGCAGTACTTC
CASSLRGDRGIHEQYF
>TRBV7-9|TRBD2|many|TRBJ2-7
TGTGCCAGCAGTTCAGGACTAGCTTACGAGCAGTACTTC
CASSSGLAYEQYF
>TRBV15|.|few|TRBJ1-2
TGTGCCACCAGCAGAAAGCTACTCCCTGACTATGGCTACACCTTC
CATSRKLLPDYGYTF
>TRBV20-1|.|few|TRBJ2-7
TGCAGTGCTAGTTTGACAGCGGGCGCGTACGAGCAGTACTTC
CSASLTAGAYEQYF
>TRBV7-2|.|few|TRBJ2-3
TGTGCCAGCAGTCGCAGCTGGACGACCTATACGCAGTATTTT
CASSRSWTTYTQYF
>TRBV7-6|TRBD1|.|TRBJ2-7
TGTGCCAGCAGCTCAATCAGGGGGCCGTCGATTTACGAGCAGTACTTC
CASSSIRGPSIYEQYF
>TRBV20-1|.|few|TRBJ2-1
TGCAGTGCTAGACTAACTCGTTACAATGAGCAGTTCTTC
CSARLTRYNEQFF
>TRBV7-3|.|few|TRBJ2-7
TGTGCCAGCAGCTTAACTGCCGGGAATACCTACGAGCAGTACTTC
CASSLTAGNTYEQYF
>TRBV5-1|TRBD2|.|TRBJ2-7
TGCGCCACCCAGTCCCGCGCGGGGGGCCCTACATACGAGCAGTACTTC
CATQSRAGGPTYEQYF
>TRBV28|.|.|TRBJ2-6
TGTGCCAGCTCGTATAAGGGGGCTGGGGCCAACGTCCTGACTTTC
CASSYKGAGANVLTF
>TRBV28|.|.|TRBJ1-1
TGTGCCAGCAGTCCACAGGGACCAGAGTCGACTGAAGCTTTCTTT
CASSPQGPESTEAFF
>TRBV6-6|.|.|TRBJ2-2
TGTGCCAGCAGTCTAAGAAGTCCCGGGGAGCTGTTTTTT
CASSLRSPGELFF
>TRBV7-6|TRBD1|.|TRBJ2-1
TGTGCCAGCATCCGAGGCGCAGGGGGCTACAATGAGCAGTTCTTC
CASIRGAGGYNEQFF
>TRBV25-1|.|few|TRBJ1-2
TGTGCCAGCAGTCTACAGGGAGGCGCGGGCTACACCTTC
CASSLQGGAGYTF
>TRBV4-3|.|few|TRBJ2-3
TGCGCCAGCAGCCAAGATAAGAAGCTGATTAGCACAGATACGCAGTATTTT
CASSQDKKLISTDTQYF
>TRBV10-3|TRBD1|.|TRBJ2-2
TGTGCCATCCGAAGACAGGGGGACACCGGGGAGCTGTTTTTT
CAIRRQGDTGELFF
>TRBV12-3/TRBV12-4|.|many|TRBJ1-4
TGTGCCAGCAGCCCGGACAGCAAAAATGAAAAACTGTTTTTT
CASSPDSKNEKLFF
>TRBV3-1|TRBD1|few|TRBJ2-7
TGTGCCAGCAGCCAAGCCCCCGGGACAGGGTCGAAGCAGTACTTC
CASSQAPGTGSKQYF
>TRBV6-1|.|once|TRBJ2-3
TGTGCCAGCAGACGTTGGTTGCCTCAAGACACAGATACGCAGTATTTT
CASRRWLPQDTDTQYF
>TRBV19|TRBD1|.|TRBJ1-1
TGTGCCAGTAGGCAGGACAGGGCGAACACTGAAGCTTTCTTT
CASRQDRANTEAFF
>TRBV12-3/TRBV12-4|TRBD2|.|TRBJ2-1
TGTGCCAGCAGTTTCATAGCGGGAGGGTCCCACAATGAGCAGTTCTTC
CASSFIAGGSHNEQFF
>TRBV12-3/TRBV12-4|TRBD2|.|TRBJ2-3
TGTGCCAGCAGTACATCGGGACTAGCGGATACTAGCACAGATACGCAGTATTTT
CASSTSGLADTSTDTQYF
>TRBV18|.|few|TRBJ1-4
TGTGCCAGCTCCCCGGGGACCAAACAGGAAAAACTGTTTTTT
CASSPGTKQEKLFF
>TRBV7-2|TRBD2|many|TRBJ2-7
TGTGCCAGCAGCACTCTAGCGGGAGGAACCAACGAGCAGTACTTC
CASSTLAGGTNEQYF
>TRBV7-2|.|many|TRBJ2-2
TGTGCCAGCAGCTTAGTCGCGGTTGGGGCAGTTAACACCGGGGAGCTGTTTTTT
CASSLVAVGAVNTGELFF
>TRBV29-1|TRBD1|many|TRBJ1-2
TGCAGCGTTGGACGACAGGGGGTTAACTATGGCTACACCTTC
CSVGRQGVNYGYTF
>TRBV6-1|TRBD2|many|TRBJ2-2
TGTGCCAGCACCCTGAAGGGACTAGCGGGGGACACCGGGGAGCTGTTTTTT
CASTLKGLAGDTGELFF
>TRBV5-1|TRBD2|.|TRBJ2-1
TGCGCCAGCAGCTTGGAGGGTCCCGGGAGGCGGGACAATGAGCAGTTCTTC
CASSLEGPGRRDNEQFF